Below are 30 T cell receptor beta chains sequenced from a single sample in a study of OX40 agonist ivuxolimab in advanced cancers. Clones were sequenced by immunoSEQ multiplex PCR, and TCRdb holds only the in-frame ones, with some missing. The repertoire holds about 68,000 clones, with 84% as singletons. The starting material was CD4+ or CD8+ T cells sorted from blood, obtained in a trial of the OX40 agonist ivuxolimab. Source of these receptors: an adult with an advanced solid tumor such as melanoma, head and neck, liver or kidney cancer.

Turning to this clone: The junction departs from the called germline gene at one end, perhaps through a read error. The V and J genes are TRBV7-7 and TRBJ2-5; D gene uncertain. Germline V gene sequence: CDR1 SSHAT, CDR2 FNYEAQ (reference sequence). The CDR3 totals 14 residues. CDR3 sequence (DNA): TGTGCTAGCAGCTTAATGGCGGACCAAGAGACCCAGTACTTC. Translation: CASSLMADQETQYF.

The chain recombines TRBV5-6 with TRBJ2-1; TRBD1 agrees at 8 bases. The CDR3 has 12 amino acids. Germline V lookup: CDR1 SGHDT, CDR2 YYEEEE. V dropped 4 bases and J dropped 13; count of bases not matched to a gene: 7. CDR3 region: CASSQQGVRQFF. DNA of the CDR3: TGTGCCAGCAGCCAACAGGGGGTCCGTCAGTTCTTC.

The CDR3 is CASSSVYEQFF. CDR3 DNA: TGTGCCAGCAGTTCCGTATATGAGCAGTTCTTC. The V gene is TRBV27, the J gene TRBJ2-1; no clear D. Between the trimmed V and J ends, which lost 4 bases and 8 bases, there was a span of 6 bases. CDR1 is MNHEY and CDR2 is SMNVEV in the germline V gene (reference sequence). This CDR3 contains 11 residues.

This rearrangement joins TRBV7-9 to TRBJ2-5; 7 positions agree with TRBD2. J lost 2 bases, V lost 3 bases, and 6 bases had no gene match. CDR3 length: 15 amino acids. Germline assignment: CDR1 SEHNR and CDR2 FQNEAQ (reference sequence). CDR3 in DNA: TGTGCCAGCAGCTTGTGGGCCGGGAGGCAAGAGACCCAGTACTTC. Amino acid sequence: CASSLWAGRQETQYF.

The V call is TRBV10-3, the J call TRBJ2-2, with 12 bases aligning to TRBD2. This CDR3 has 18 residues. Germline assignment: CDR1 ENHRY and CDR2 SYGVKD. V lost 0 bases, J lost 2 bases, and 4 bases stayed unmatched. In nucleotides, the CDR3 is TGTGCCATCAGTGAGTCGGCTAGCGGGAGGGTCAACACCGGGGAGCTGTTTTTT. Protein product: CAISESASGRVNTGELFF.

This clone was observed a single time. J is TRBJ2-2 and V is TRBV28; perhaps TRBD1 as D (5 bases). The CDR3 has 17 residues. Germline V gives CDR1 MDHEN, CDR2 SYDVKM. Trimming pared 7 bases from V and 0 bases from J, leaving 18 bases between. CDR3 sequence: CASNLKYLGANTGELFF. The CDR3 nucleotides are TGTGCCAGCAATCTAAAGTATTTAGGGGCGAACACCGGGGAGCTGTTTTTT. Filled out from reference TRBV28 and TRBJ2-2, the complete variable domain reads DVKVTQSSRYLVKRTGEKVFLECVQDMDHENMFWYRQDPGLGLRLIYFSYDVKMKEKGDIPEGYSVSREKKERFSLILESASTNQTSMYLCASNLKYLGANTGELFFGEGSRLTVL.

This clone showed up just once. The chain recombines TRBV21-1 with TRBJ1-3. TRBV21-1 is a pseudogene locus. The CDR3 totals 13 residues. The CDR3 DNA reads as TGTGCCGGCGGGACAAACCGGGTGGACACCATATATTTT. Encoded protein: CAGGTNRVDTIYF.

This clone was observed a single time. The CDR3 bases are TGTGCCAGCTCACCCGGGACAGGCGCCTCTGAGCAGTTCTTC. It yields the protein CASSPGTGASEQFF. The rearrangement uses TRBV18 and TRBJ2-1, with 8 bases matching TRBD1. This CDR3 has 14 amino acids. From germline, CDR1 is KGHSH and CDR2 LQKENI. V lost 3 bases and J lost 9; bases outside the gene matches: 7.

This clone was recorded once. CDR3 sequence: CASSPTGGAGYGYTF. The CDR3 coding sequence is TGTGCCAGCAGCCCTACGGGGGGGGCTGGCTATGGCTACACCTTC. The chain is built from TRBV7-9 and TRBJ1-2, with D maybe TRBD1 (6 bases). The germline V gene has CDR1 SEHNR and CDR2 FQNEAQ (reference sequence). The V gene lost 5 bases and the J gene lost 4 bases, with 17 bases spanning the gap. The CDR3 runs to 15 residues.

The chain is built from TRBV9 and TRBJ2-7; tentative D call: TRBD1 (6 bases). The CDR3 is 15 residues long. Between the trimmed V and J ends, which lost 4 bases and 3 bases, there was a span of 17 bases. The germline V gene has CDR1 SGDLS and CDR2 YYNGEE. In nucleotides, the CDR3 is TGTGCCAGCAGCCCTTCGGGACACCCTGACTACGAGCAGTACTTC. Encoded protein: CASSPSGHPDYEQYF.

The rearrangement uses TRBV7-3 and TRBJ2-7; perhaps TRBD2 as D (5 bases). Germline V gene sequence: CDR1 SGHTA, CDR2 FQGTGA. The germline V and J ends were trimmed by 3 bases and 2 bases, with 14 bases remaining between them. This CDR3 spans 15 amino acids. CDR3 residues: CASSFYAGPAYEQYF. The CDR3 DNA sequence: TGTGCCAGCAGCTTTTATGCGGGCCCGGCCTACGAGCAGTACTTC.

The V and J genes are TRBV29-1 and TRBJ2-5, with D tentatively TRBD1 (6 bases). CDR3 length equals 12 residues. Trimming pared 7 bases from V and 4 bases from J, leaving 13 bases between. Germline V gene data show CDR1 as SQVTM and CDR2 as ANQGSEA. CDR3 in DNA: TGCAGCGCATCTGGACAGCTAGAGACCCAGTACTTC. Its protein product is CSASGQLETQYF.

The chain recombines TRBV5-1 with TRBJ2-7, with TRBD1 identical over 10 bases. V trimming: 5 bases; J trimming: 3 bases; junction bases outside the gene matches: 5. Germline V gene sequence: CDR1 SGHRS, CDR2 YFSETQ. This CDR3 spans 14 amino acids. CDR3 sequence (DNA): TGCGCCAGCAGGCCCGGGACAGGGGACTACGAGCAGTACTTC. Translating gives CASRPGTGDYEQYF.

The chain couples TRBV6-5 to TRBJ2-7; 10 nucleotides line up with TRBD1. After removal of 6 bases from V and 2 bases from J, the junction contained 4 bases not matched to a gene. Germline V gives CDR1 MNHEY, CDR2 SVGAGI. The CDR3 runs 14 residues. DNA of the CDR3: TGTGCCAGCAGCCGGGACAGGGGCACCTACGAGCAGTACTTC. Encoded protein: CASSRDRGTYEQYF.

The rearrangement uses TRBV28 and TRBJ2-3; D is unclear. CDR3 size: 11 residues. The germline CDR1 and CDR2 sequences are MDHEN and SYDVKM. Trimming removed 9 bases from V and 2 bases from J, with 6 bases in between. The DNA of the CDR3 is TGTGCCAGTACCCACACAGATACGCAGTATTTT. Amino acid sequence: CASTHTDTQYF. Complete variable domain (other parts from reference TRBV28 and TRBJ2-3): DVKVTQSSRYLVKRTGEKVFLECVQDMDHENMFWYRQDPGLGLRLIYFSYDVKMKEKGDIPEGYSVSREKKERFSLILESASTNQTSMYLCASTHTDTQYFGPGTRLTVL.

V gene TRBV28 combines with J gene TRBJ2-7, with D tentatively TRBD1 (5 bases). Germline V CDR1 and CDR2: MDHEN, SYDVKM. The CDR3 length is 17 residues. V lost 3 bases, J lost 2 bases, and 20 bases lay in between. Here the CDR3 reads CASSFGADRQYAYEQYF. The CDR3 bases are TGTGCCAGCAGTTTCGGTGCGGACCGACAGTACGCCTACGAGCAGTACTTC.

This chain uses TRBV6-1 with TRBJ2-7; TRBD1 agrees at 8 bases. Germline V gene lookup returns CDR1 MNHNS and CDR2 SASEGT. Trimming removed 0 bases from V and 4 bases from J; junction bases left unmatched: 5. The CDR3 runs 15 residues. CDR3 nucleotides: TGTGCCAGCAGTGAAGCGTCAACAGGGGGGTACGAGCAGTACTTC. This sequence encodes CASSEASTGGYEQYF.

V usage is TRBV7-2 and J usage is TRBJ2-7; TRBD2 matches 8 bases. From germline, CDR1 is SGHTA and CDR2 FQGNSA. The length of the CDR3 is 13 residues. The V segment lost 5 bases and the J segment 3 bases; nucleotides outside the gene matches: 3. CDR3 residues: CASSPGTSYEQYF. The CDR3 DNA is TGTGCCAGCAGCCCCGGGACTAGCTACGAGCAGTACTTC.

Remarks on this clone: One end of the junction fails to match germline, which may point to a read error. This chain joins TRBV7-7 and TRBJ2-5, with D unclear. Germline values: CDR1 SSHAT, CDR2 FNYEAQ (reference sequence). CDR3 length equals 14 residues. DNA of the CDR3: TGTGCTAGCAGCTTATCGCCGAGCGCTGAGACCCAGTACTTC. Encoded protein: CASSLSPSAETQYF.

The CDR3: CASSNWDSYNEQFF. The CDR3 DNA sequence: TGTGCCAGCAGCAATTGGGACTCGTACAATGAGCAGTTCTTC. The chain has TRBV2 and TRBJ2-1; TRBD2 is a possible D gene (6 bases). CDR3 length: 14 residues. V lost 6 bases, J lost 4 bases, and 13 bases lay in between. Germline V CDR1 and CDR2: SNHLY, FYNNEI.

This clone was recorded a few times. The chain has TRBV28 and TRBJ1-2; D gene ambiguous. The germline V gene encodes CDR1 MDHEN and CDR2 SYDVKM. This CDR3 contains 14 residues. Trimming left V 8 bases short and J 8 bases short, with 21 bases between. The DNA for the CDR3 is TGTGCCAGCCAAAATATGGGTCTTCTTGGGGGCTACACCTTC. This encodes CASQNMGLLGGYTF.

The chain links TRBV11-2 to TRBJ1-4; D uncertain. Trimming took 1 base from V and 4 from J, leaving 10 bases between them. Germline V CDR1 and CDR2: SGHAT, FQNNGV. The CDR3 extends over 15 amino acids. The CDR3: CASSLAGAVNEKLFF. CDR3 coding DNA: TGTGCCAGCAGCTTAGCGGGTGCCGTTAATGAAAAACTGTTTTTT.

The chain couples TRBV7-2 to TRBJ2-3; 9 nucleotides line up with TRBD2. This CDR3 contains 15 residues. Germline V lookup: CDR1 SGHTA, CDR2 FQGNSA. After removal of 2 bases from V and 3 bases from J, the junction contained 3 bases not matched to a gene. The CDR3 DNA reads TGTGCCAGCAGCTTAAGGGGACTAGCAACAGATACGCAGTATTTT. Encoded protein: CASSLRGLATDTQYF.

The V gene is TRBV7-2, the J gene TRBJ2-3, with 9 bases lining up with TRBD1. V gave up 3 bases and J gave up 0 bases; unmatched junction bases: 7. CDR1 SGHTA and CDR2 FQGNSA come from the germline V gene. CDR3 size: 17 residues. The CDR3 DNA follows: TGTGCCAGCAGCTTCTCCGGGACAGGGATGAGCACAGATACGCAGTATTTT. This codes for CASSFSGTGMSTDTQYF.

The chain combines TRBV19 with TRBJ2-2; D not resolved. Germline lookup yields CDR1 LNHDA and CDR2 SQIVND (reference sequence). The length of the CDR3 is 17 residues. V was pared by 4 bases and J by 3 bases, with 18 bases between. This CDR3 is CASSNRGREVDTGELFF. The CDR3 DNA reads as TGTGCCAGTAGTAATCGAGGTAGGGAAGTAGACACCGGGGAGCTGTTTTTT.

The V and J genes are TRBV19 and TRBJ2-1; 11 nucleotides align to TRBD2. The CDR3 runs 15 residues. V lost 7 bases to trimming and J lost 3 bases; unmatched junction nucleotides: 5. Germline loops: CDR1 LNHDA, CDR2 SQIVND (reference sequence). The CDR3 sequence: CASTPGLADYNEQFF. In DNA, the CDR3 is TGTGCCAGTACCCCGGGACTAGCGGACTACAATGAGCAGTTCTTC.

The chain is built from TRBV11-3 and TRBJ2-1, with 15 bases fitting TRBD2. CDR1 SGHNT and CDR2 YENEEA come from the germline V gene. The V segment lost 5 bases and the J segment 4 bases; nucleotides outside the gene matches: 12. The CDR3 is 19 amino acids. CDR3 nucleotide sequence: TGTGCCAGCAGCCGCCAACCTTTAGGACTAGCGGGAGGGTACAATGAGCAGTTCTTC. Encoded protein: CASSRQPLGLAGGYNEQFF.

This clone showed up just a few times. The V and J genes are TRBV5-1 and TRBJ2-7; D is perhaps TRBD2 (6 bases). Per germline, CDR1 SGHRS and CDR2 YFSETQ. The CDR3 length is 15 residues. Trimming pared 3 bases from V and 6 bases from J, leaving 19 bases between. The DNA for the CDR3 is TGCGCCAGCAGCTACGAAGGGAGGTCCGGGTCCGAGCAGTACTTC. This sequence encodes CASSYEGRSGSEQYF.

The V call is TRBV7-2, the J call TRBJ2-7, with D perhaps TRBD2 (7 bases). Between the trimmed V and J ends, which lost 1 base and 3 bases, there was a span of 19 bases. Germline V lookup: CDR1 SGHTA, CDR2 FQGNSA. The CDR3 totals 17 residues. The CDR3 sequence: CASSLVGGLNLNYEQYF. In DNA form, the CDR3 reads TGTGCCAGCAGCTTAGTCGGGGGGCTGAACCTTAACTACGAGCAGTACTTC.

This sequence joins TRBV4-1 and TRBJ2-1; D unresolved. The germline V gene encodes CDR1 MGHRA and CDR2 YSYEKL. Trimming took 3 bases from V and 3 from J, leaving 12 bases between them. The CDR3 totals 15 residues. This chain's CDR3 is CASSQEGTVYNEQFF. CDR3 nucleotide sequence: TGCGCCAGCAGCCAGGAAGGTACAGTCTACAATGAGCAGTTCTTC.